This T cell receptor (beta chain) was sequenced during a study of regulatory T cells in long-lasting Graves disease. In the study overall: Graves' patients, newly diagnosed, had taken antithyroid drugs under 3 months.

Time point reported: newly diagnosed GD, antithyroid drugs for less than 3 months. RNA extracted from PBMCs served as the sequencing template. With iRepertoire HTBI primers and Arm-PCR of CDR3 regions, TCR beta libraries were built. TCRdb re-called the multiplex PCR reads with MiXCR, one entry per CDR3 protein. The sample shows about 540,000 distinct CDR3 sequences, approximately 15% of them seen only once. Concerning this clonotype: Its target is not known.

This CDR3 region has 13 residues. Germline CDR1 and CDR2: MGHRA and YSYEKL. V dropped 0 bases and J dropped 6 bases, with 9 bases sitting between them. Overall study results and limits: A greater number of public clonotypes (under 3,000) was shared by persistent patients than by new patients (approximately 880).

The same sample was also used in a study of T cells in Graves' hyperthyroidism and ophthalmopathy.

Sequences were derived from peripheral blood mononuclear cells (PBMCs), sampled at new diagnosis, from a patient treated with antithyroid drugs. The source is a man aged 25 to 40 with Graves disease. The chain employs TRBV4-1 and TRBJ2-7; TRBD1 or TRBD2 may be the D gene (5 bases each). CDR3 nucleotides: TGCGCCAGCAGCCAAGAAAGAGGGGTCGAGCAGTACTTC. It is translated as CASSQERGVEQYF.